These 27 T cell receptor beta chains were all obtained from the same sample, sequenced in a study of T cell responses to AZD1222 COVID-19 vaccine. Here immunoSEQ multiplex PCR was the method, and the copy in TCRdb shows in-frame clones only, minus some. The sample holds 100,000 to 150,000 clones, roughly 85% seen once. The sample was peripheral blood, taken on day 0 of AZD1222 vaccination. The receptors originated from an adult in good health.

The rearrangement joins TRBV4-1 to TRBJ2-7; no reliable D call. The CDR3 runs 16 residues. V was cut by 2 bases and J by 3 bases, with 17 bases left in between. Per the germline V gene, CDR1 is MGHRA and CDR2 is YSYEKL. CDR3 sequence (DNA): TGCGCCAGCAGCCAAACCCCGCGGAATAGTGGCTACGAGCAGTACTTC. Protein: CASSQTPRNSGYEQYF.

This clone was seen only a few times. DNA for the CDR3: TGTGCCAGCAATCGGCAGGGGCAAGGGGAGGAAAAACTGTTTTTT. This translates into CASNRQGQGEEKLFF. This chain joins TRBV2 and TRBJ1-4; tentative D call: TRBD1 (6 bases). Trimming cost V 7 bases and J 8 bases, with 20 bases left between them. The CDR3 totals 15 residues. Germline assignment: CDR1 SNHLY and CDR2 FYNNEI. Supplemented by reference TRBV2 and TRBJ1-4, the full variable domain reads EPEVTQTPSHQVTQMGQEVILRCVPISNHLYFYWYRQILGQKVEFLVSFYNNEISEKSEIFDDQFSVERPDGSNFTLKIRSTKLEDSAMYFCASNRQGQGEEKLFFGSGTQLSVL.

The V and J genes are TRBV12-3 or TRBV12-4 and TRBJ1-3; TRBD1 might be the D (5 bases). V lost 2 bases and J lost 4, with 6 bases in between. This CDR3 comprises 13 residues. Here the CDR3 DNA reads TGTGCCAGCAGTTTAACAGGAGGAAACACCATATATTTT. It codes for CASSLTGGNTIYF.

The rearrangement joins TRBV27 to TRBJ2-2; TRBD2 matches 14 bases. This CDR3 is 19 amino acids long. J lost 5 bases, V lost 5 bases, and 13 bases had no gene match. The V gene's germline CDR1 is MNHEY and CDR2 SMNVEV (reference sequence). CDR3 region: CASSLAGTSGRGGTGELFF. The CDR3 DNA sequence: TGTGCCAGCAGTCTAGCTGGGACTAGCGGGAGAGGAGGGACCGGGGAGCTGTTTTTT.

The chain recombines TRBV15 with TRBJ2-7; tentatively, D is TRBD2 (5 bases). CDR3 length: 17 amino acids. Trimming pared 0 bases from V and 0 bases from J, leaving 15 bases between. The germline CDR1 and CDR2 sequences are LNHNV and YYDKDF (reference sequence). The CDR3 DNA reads TGTGCCACCAGCAGAGATAAGAATTGGGAGCACTCCTACGAGCAGTACTTC. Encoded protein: CATSRDKNWEHSYEQYF.

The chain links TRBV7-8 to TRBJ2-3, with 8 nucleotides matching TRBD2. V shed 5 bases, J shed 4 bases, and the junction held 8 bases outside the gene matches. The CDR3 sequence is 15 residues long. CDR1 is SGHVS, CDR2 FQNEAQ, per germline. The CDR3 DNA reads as TGTGCCAGCAGCCAAGGACTAGCTGGGGCAGATACGCAGTATTTT. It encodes CASSQGLAGADTQYF.

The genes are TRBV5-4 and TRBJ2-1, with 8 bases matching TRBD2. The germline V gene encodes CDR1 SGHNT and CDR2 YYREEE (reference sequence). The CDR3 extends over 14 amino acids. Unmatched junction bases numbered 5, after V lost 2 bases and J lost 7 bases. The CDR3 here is CASSLVASGNEQFF. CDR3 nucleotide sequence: TGTGCCAGCAGCTTAGTCGCTAGCGGGAATGAGCAGTTCTTC.

In nucleotides, the CDR3 is TGTGCCAGCAGTGGCCCAGTGTTGAATGAGCAGTTCTTC. Its translation: CASSGPVLNEQFF. The chain couples TRBV28 to TRBJ2-1; D gene ambiguous. Trimming took 5 bases from V and 7 from J, leaving 12 bases between them. This CDR3 is built from 13 residues. Germline lookup yields CDR1 MDHEN and CDR2 SYDVKM.

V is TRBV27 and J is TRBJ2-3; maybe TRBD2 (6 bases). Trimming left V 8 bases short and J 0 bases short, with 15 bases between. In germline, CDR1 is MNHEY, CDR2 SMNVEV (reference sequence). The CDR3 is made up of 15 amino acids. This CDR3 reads CASSWGVSSTDTQYF. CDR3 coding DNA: TGTGCCAGCTCTTGGGGGGTCAGCAGCACAGATACGCAGTATTTT.

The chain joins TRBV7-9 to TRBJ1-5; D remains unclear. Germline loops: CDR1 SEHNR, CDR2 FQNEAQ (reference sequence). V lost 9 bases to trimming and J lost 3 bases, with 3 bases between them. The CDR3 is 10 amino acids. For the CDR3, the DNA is TGTGCCAGATCCAATCAGCCCCAGCATTTT. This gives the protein CARSNQPQHF.

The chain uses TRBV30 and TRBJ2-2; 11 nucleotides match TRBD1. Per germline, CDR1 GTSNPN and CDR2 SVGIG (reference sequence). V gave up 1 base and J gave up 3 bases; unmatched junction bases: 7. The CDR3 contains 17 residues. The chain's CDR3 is CAWSDLGQGAYTGELFF. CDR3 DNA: TGTGCCTGGAGTGATCTAGGACAGGGGGCTTACACCGGGGAGCTGTTTTTT.

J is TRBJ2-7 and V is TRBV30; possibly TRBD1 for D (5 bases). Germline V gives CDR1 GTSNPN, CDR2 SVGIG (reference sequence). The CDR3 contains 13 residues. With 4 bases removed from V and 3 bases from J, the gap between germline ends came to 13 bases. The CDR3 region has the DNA TGTGCCTGGACTAAGCAAAGGGGCTACGAGCAGTACTTC. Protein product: CAWTKQRGYEQYF.

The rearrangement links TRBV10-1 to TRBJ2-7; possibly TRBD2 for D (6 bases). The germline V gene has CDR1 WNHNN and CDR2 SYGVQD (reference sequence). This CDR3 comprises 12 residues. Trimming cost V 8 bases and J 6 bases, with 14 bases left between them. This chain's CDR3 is CASPNRGSEQYF. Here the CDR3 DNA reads TGCGCCAGCCCCAATCGGGGGAGCGAGCAGTACTTC.

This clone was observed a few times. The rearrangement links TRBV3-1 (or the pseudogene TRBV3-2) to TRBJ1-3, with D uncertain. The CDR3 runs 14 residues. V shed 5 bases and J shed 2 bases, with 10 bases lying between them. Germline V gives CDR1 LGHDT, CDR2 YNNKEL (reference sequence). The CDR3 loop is CASSARVTGNTIYF. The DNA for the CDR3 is TGTGCCAGCAGCGCTAGGGTGACTGGAAACACCATATATTTT.

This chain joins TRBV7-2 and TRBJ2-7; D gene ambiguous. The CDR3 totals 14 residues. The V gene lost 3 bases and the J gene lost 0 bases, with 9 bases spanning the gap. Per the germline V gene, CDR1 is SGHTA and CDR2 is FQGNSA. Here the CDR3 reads CASSLSRDSYEQYF. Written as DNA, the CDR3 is TGTGCCAGCAGCTTGAGTAGGGACTCCTACGAGCAGTACTTC.

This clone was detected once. CDR3 coding DNA: TGTGCCAGCAGACAAGTCGGCGAGCAGTTCTTC. Translated, it gives CASRQVGEQFF. This rearrangement joins TRBV6-6 to TRBJ2-1; D remains unclear. Between the trimmed V and J ends, which lost 6 bases and 10 bases, there was a span of 10 bases. Germline V gene sequence: CDR1 MNHNY, CDR2 SVGAGI (reference sequence). The CDR3 is 11 residues long.

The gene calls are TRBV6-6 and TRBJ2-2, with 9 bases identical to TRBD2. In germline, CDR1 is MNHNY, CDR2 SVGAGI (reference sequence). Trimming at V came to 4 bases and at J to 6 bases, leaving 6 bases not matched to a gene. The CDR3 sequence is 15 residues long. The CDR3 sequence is CASSFAGGPAGELFF. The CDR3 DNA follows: TGTGCCAGCAGTTTTGCGGGGGGGCCGGCCGGGGAGCTGTTTTTT.

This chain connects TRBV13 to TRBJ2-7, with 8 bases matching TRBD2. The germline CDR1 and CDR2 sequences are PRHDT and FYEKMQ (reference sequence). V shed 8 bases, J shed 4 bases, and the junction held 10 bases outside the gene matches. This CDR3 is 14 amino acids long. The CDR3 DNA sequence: TGTGCCAGCGGGGTTAGCGGGGTTATTTACGAGCAGTACTTC. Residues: CASGVSGVIYEQYF.

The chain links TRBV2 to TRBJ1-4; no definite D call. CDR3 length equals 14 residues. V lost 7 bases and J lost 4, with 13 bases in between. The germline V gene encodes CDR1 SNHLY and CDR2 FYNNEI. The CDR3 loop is CASIGQELNEKLFF. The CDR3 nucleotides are TGTGCCAGCATCGGTCAGGAACTTAATGAAAAACTGTTTTTT.

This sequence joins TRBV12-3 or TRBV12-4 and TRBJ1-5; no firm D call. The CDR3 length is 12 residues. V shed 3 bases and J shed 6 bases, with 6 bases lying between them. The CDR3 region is CASSFGSQPQHF. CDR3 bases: TGTGCCAGCAGTTTCGGCAGTCAGCCCCAGCATTTT.

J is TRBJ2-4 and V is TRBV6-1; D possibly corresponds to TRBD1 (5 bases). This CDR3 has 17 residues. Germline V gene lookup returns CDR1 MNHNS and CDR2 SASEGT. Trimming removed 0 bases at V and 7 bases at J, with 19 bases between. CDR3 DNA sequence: TGTGCCAGCAGTGAAGCGCATATGCAGGGCCGGCGGAACATTCAGTACTTC. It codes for CASSEAHMQGRRNIQYF.

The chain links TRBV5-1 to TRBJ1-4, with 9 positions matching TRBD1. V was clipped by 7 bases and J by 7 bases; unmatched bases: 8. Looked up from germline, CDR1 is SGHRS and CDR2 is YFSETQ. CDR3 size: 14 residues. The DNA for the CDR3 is TGCGCCAGCGCATGGACAGGGGAGGCTGAAAAACTGTTTTTT. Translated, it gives CASAWTGEAEKLFF.

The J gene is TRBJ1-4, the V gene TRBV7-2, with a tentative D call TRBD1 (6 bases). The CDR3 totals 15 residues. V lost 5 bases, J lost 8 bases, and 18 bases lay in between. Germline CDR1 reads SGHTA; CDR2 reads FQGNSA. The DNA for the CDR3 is TGTGCCAGCAGCGAACAGGGAATGGTACGAGAAAAACTGTTTTTT. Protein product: CASSEQGMVREKLFF.

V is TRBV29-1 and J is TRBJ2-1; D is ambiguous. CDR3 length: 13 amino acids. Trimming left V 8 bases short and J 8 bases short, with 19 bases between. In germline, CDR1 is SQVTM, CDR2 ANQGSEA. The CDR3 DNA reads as TGCAGCACCGTTGGCCTTCTAGTCGATGAGCAGTTCTTC. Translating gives CSTVGLLVDEQFF.

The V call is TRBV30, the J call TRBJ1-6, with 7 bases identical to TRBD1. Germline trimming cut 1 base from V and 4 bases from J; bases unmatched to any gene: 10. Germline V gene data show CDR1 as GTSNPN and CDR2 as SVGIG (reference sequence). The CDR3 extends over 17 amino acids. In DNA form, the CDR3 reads TGTGCCTGGAGTGCGACAGGGTCGGGGCTATATAATTCACCCCTCCACTTT. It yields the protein CAWSATGSGLYNSPLHF.

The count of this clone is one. CDR3 protein: CASSAGQFYNEQFF. CDR3 nucleotides: TGTGCCAGCAGCGCGGGACAGTTCTACAATGAGCAGTTCTTC. J is TRBJ2-1 and V is TRBV5-4; weak D call: TRBD1 (7 bases). Looked up from germline, CDR1 is SGHNT and CDR2 is YYREEE (reference sequence). Trimming took 4 bases from V and 3 from J, leaving 11 bases between them. The CDR3 sequence is 14 residues long.

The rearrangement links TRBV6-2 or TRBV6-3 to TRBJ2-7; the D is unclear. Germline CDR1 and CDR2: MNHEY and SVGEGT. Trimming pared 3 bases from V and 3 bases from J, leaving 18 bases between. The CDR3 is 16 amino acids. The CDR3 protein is CASSYIRGQSGYEQYF. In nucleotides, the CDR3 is TGTGCCAGCAGTTATATTCGTGGCCAGTCGGGCTACGAGCAGTACTTC.